This TCR beta chain was recorded in a study of shared clonotypes between healthy human individuals. Study observations and caveats: Clonotypes shared by all four sorted-subset donors had higher generation probabilities than non-shared clonotypes.

Of note for this clone: Its antigen is as yet unknown.

CDR1 is MNHEY and CDR2 is SMNVEV in the germline V gene (reference sequence). CDR3 length: 21 amino acids. V shed 0 bases, J shed 4 bases, and the junction held 19 bases outside the gene matches. Every subset had its genomic DNA shared out evenly among several immunoSEQ plates. Clones were read by immunoSEQ multiplex PCR, and TCRdb kept only the in-frame ones, dropping some. The sample gives about 710,000 clones, approximately 72% of which show up once; under 2% is in the top ten. This chain connects TRBV27 to TRBJ1-1; 11 nucleotides align to TRBD1. Material for sequencing was memory CD4+ T cells sorted from blood. The subset: CD45RA-negative fraction. This sequence was found in a woman under 40 in good health. In nucleotides, the CDR3 is TGTGCCAGCAGTTTATCACGACGGGGTCGGGACAGGGGGACGTTAGGCACTGAAGCTTTCTTT. It is translated as CASSLSRRGRDRGTLGTEAFF.